This T cell receptor (beta chain) originates from a study of cytomegalovirus exposure and HLA in healthy donors. Study-level information: An early release of data contained about 85 million unique TCRs, which came from HLA-typed donors.

Study findings and constraints: The authors reported that TCR beta sequences could predict HLA-A and HLA-B alleles. These predictions were accurate for most subjects in the first cohort. Cytomegalovirus association was listed for approximately 150 TCR beta chains.

PCR was performed using 60 Vbeta and 13 Jbeta primers. Generated by immunoSEQ multiplex PCR, the TCRdb table keeps only in-frame clones and is missing some. The sample lists over 65,000 clones; roughly four fifths were seen once. Worth noting for this clone: The antigen remains unidentified.

The origin of this receptor is a human donor in good health. Sequenced input: PBMCs.

CDR3 in DNA: TGTGCCAGCAGCCTCAGCGGGGGGGCAACCGGGGAGCTGTTTTTT. Amino acids: CASSLSGGATGELFF. This chain uses TRBV6-5 with TRBJ2-2, with 10 bases lining up with TRBD2. CDR3 length: 15 residues. The V gene end was trimmed by 6 bases and the J gene end by 5 bases; junction bases not matched to a gene: 6. The germline V gene has CDR1 MNHEY and CDR2 SVGAGI.